Presented here are 32 T cell receptor beta chains from one specimen sequenced in a study of shared clonotypes between healthy human individuals. Assay used: immunoSEQ multiplex PCR; TCRdb lists only in-frame clones, some missing. The top ten clones hold about 1.1% of a sample with just over 2,000,000 clones, about 95% of them seen once. Positive CCR7 selection of CD45RO-negative cells yielded the naive CD8 cells, and terminally differentiated effector memory CD45RA+ cells were excluded. Sequenced input: naive CD8+ T cells sorted from blood. The receptor source for this set is a man between 18 and 35 years old in good health.

The V and J genes are TRBV6-5 and TRBJ2-7, with 10 bases matching TRBD2. The CDR3 consists of 16 residues. Trimming removed 0 bases from V and 4 bases from J; junction bases left unmatched: 6. Germline V lookup: CDR1 MNHEY, CDR2 SVGAGI. DNA for the CDR3: TGTGCCAGCAGTTACTCTACGGGACTAGCGAGTTACGAGCAGTACTTC. Protein product: CASSYSTGLASYEQYF.

The rearrangement links TRBV15 to TRBJ2-7; 10 nucleotides line up with TRBD2. J lost 3 bases, V lost 4 bases, and 6 bases had no gene match. The CDR3 sequence is 15 residues long. Germline V CDR1 and CDR2: LNHNV, YYDKDF (reference sequence). The CDR3 protein is CATSKIAGGVYEQYF. As DNA, the CDR3 is TGTGCCACCAGCAAAATAGCGGGAGGAGTCTACGAGCAGTACTTC.

This chain connects TRBV5-1 to TRBJ2-3; either TRBD1 or TRBD2 may fit D (5 bases each). The CDR3 is 14 residues long. V lost 3 bases and J 2 bases, leaving 10 bases between the germline ends. Germline values: CDR1 SGHRS, CDR2 YFSETQ. The CDR3 region has the DNA TGCGCCAGCAGCTACCGGGACCCCACAGATACGCAGTATTTT. Protein: CASSYRDPTDTQYF.

The genes are TRBV4-2 and TRBJ2-7; 7 nucleotides match TRBD2. J gave up 2 bases and V 3 bases, and 1 base lay outside the gene matches. The germline V gene has CDR1 LGHNA and CDR2 YNFKEQ. The CDR3 has 13 amino acids. The CDR3 DNA sequence: TGTGCCAGCAGCCATGGACTAGCCTACGAGCAGTACTTC. It encodes CASSHGLAYEQYF.

The CDR3 reads CASSQHPPGKVAGENEQFF. In DNA, the CDR3 is TGCGCCAGCAGCCAGCACCCCCCTGGGAAAGTAGCGGGGGAGAATGAGCAGTTCTTC. The rearrangement joins TRBV4-1 to TRBJ2-1, with 9 positions matching TRBD2. V trimming: 3 bases; J trimming: 7 bases; junction bases outside the gene matches: 19. Germline V gene lookup returns CDR1 MGHRA and CDR2 YSYEKL. This CDR3 spans 19 amino acids.

Notes on this clone: This sample also contains other DNA sequences that code for the same CDR3. The V gene is TRBV11-2, the J gene TRBJ2-7, with 8 bases fitting TRBD1. After removal of 1 base from V and 4 bases from J, the junction contained 3 bases not matched to a gene. From germline, CDR1 is SGHAT and CDR2 FQNNGV. The CDR3 contains 14 residues. This chain's CDR3 is CASSLGTGLYEQYF. In DNA form, the CDR3 reads TGTGCCAGCAGCTTAGGGACAGGGTTGTACGAGCAGTACTTC.

The chain carries TRBV28 and TRBJ2-7; D is unresolved. This CDR3 spans 15 amino acids. Germline V gene lookup returns CDR1 MDHEN and CDR2 SYDVKM. Trimming stripped 5 bases from V and 2 bases from J, with 16 bases between. CDR3 DNA sequence: TGTGCCAGCAGTCCCCGCGGACGGGCTACCTACGAGCAGTACTTC. Translating it yields CASSPRGRATYEQYF.

This chain's CDR3 is CASSQVQGTSTDTQYF. The CDR3 bases are TGCGCCAGCAGCCAAGTGCAGGGGACTTCCACAGATACGCAGTATTTT. The rearrangement uses TRBV4-1 and TRBJ2-3; D could derive from TRBD1 or TRBD2 (6 bases each). Looked up from germline, CDR1 is MGHRA and CDR2 is YSYEKL. V lost 1 base and J 2 bases, leaving 13 bases between the germline ends. The CDR3 extends over 16 amino acids.

V usage is TRBV5-6 and J usage is TRBJ2-7; 9 positions agree with TRBD1. V lost 3 bases, J lost 5 bases, and 9 bases stayed unmatched. The length of the CDR3 is 15 residues. Germline values: CDR1 SGHDT, CDR2 YYEEEE. The CDR3 nucleotides are TGTGCCAGCAGCTCGCCGGGACAGGGTATGAACGAGCAGTACTTC. This encodes CASSSPGQGMNEQYF.

In this sample, this clone turned up a few times. This chain uses TRBV9 with TRBJ2-2; weak D call: TRBD1 (5 bases). Trimming pared 4 bases from V and 3 bases from J, leaving 13 bases between. The CDR3 has 15 residues. The germline V gene encodes CDR1 SGDLS and CDR2 YYNGEE. CDR3 nucleotide sequence: TGTGCCAGCAGCCTAGGGGTTTCGGACACCGGGGAGCTGTTTTTT. Protein sequence: CASSLGVSDTGELFF.

This clone was counted a few times. The chain recombines TRBV2 with TRBJ2-6; tentative D call: TRBD2 (6 bases). V was pared by 6 bases and J by 10 bases, with 16 bases between. This CDR3 spans 14 amino acids. In germline, CDR1 is SNHLY, CDR2 FYNNEI. For the CDR3, the DNA is TGTGCCAGCAGCCTGTGGGGGGTCTGGAACGTCCTGACTTTC. As protein: CASSLWGVWNVLTF.

This clone is a singleton in its sample. Other DNA sequences within the sample encode an identical CDR3. The gene calls are TRBV2 and TRBJ2-5; 7 positions agree with TRBD2. This CDR3 is 14 amino acids long. The trim removed 2 bases at V and 4 bases at J, leaving 4 bases unmatched. The germline gives CDR1 SNHLY, CDR2 FYNNEI. The CDR3 bases are TGTGCCAGCAGTGAACTCGCGGGAGCAGAGACCCAGTACTTC. It encodes CASSELAGAETQYF.

The chain employs TRBV6-5 and TRBJ1-1, with D uncertain. The V gene's germline CDR1 is MNHEY and CDR2 SVGAGI. The CDR3 spans 14 residues. V shed 4 bases and J shed 3 bases, with 12 bases lying between them. The CDR3 loop reads CASSSTEGYTEAFF. CDR3 coding DNA: TGTGCCAGCAGTTCGACCGAGGGTTACACTGAAGCTTTCTTT.

The V call is TRBV19, the J call TRBJ1-1, with 8 bases identical to TRBD1. V lost 11 bases, J lost 1 base, and 3 bases stayed unmatched. The CDR3 contains 12 residues. Germline loops: CDR1 LNHDA, CDR2 SQIVND (reference sequence). The CDR3 loop reads CACGQGNTEAFF. CDR3 bases: TGTGCCTGTGGACAGGGGAACACTGAAGCTTTCTTT.

This sequence joins TRBV27 and TRBJ2-7; 8 bases are shared with TRBD2. The germline V gene encodes CDR1 MNHEY and CDR2 SMNVEV (reference sequence). This CDR3 is 16 amino acids long. V was pared by 5 bases and J by 1 base, with 10 bases of the junction left unmatched. CDR3 DNA sequence: TGTGCCAGCAGTATTCAAGAGACTAGCGCTTCCTACGAGCAGTACTTC. This translates into CASSIQETSASYEQYF.

The chain couples TRBV2 to TRBJ2-7; tentative D call: TRBD1 (6 bases). CDR1 and CDR2 from the germline V gene are SNHLY and FYNNEI. There are 15 residues in the CDR3. The V end was cut by 2 bases, the J end by 0 bases, with 11 bases between. This CDR3 is CASSEFPDSSYEQYF. CDR3 in DNA: TGTGCCAGCAGTGAATTTCCGGACAGCTCCTACGAGCAGTACTTC.

The V gene is TRBV11-2, the J gene TRBJ2-7; 9 bases map to TRBD2. The germline gives CDR1 SGHAT, CDR2 FQNNGV. This CDR3 has 15 amino acids. The junction had 9 bases not matched to a gene; V was cut back by 5 bases and J by 4 bases. The CDR3 DNA is TGTGCCAGCAGCCGACTTAGCGGGAGAGGGTACGAGCAGTACTTC. Its translation is CASSRLSGRGYEQYF.

This clone came up once. The chain links TRBV21-1 to TRBJ2-7; the tabulated D call, TRBD2, remains unverified against the DNA. TRBV21-1 is a recognized pseudogene. This CDR3 spans 15 amino acids. The CDR3 loop is CASSTPLRPAHEQYF. The CDR3 DNA is TGTGCCAGCAGCACCCCCTTGAGGCCGGCCCACGAGCAGTACTTC.

The chain employs TRBV27 and TRBJ2-7; TRBD1 or TRBD2 may be the D gene (5 bases each). The CDR3 sequence is 14 residues long. The germline V and J ends were trimmed by 5 bases and 0 bases, with 11 bases remaining between them. Per the germline V gene, CDR1 is MNHEY and CDR2 is SMNVEV (reference sequence). CDR3 coding DNA: TGTGCCAGCAGTCCCCGGGGCCGCTCCTACGAGCAGTACTTC. Protein product: CASSPRGRSYEQYF.

V gene TRBV4-3 combines with J gene TRBJ1-4; the D gene is possibly TRBD1 (6 bases). The CDR3 spans 17 residues. Trimming removed 0 bases at V and 6 bases at J, with 17 bases between. Germline-derived CDR1 and CDR2 are LGHNA and YSLEER. CDR3 region: CASSQEFSGVIDEKLFF. For the CDR3, the DNA is TGCGCCAGCAGCCAAGAGTTCTCAGGGGTGATAGATGAAAAACTGTTTTTT.

The rearrangement joins TRBV28 to TRBJ1-2; no definite D call. Per germline, CDR1 MDHEN and CDR2 SYDVKM. The CDR3 is 15 residues long. V was pared by 5 bases and J by 4 bases, with 17 bases between. The CDR3 loop reads CASSLPGLLSYGYTF. CDR3 sequence (DNA): TGTGCCAGCAGTCTACCCGGACTGCTGAGCTATGGCTACACCTTC.

The V and J genes are TRBV6-6 and TRBJ2-5; no clear D gene. Germline-derived CDR1 and CDR2 are MNHNY and SVGAGI (reference sequence). The CDR3 totals 14 residues. Trimming took off 2 bases at V and 4 bases at J, with 11 bases between the two ends. DNA of the CDR3: TGTGCCAGCAGTTACGACTCTGGACCAGAGACCCAGTACTTC. Protein: CASSYDSGPETQYF.

V and J are TRBV18 and TRBJ2-3; 7 bases align to TRBD2. Germline CDR1 and CDR2: KGHSH and LQKENI. CDR3 length: 17 amino acids. V was clipped by 3 bases and J by 1 base; unmatched bases: 10. CDR3 region: CASSPTGGVLGTDTQYF. CDR3 DNA: TGTGCCAGCTCACCCACGGGGGGTGTGTTGGGCACAGATACGCAGTATTTT.

V usage is TRBV18 and J usage is TRBJ2-2; D gene unclear. The V end was cut by 3 bases, the J end by 5 bases, with 19 bases between. CDR3 length equals 17 residues. CDR1 is KGHSH, CDR2 LQKENI, per germline. CDR3 nucleotides: TGTGCCAGCTCACCGTCTGAGATTCCAGTAGGAACCGGGGAGCTGTTTTTT. Residues: CASSPSEIPVGTGELFF.

The chain uses TRBV4-1 and TRBJ2-3; D is perhaps TRBD1 or TRBD2 (6 bases each). The CDR3 consists of 13 residues. V was trimmed by 3 bases and J by 9 bases, leaving 13 bases between them. Germline loops: CDR1 MGHRA, CDR2 YSYEKL. For the CDR3, the DNA is TGCGCCAGCAGCCACATCGGGGGCGTAACGCAGTATTTT. Protein sequence: CASSHIGGVTQYF.

The V and J genes are TRBV4-1 and TRBJ1-3; D is undetermined. The V gene's germline CDR1 is MGHRA and CDR2 YSYEKL. The CDR3 spans 16 residues. The V and J ends lost 0 bases and 8 bases respectively, with 17 bases between them. CDR3 DNA: TGCGCCAGCAGCCAAGAGTCATCCCTGCGGACTGACACCATATATTTT. Translating it yields CASSQESSLRTDTIYF.

The rearrangement uses TRBV6-1 and TRBJ2-4; D possibly matches TRBD1 or TRBD2 (5 bases each). This CDR3 is built from 15 residues. V lost 2 bases and J lost 1, with 9 bases in between. Germline CDR1 is MNHNS and CDR2 is SASEGT. The CDR3: CASSEMGEAKNIQYF. The CDR3 nucleotides read TGTGCCAGCAGTGAAATGGGGGAGGCCAAAAACATTCAGTACTTC.

The V and J genes are TRBV4-1 and TRBJ2-5; weak D call: TRBD2 (6 bases). Germline CDR1 is MGHRA and CDR2 is YSYEKL. This CDR3 contains 14 residues. V was shortened by 11 bases and J by 5 bases, with 21 bases between the two germline ends. CDR3 region: CASKVMGGDETQYF. CDR3 nucleotide sequence: TGCGCCTCAAAGGTTATGGGGGGAGATGAGACCCAGTACTTC.

This clone appeared once. V gene TRBV18 combines with J gene TRBJ1-1, with unresolved D. The CDR3 is 12 amino acids. The V end lost 0 bases, the J end lost 7 bases, and 6 bases lay between the germline ends. Germline V gene data show CDR1 as KGHSH and CDR2 as LQKENI. In nucleotides, the CDR3 is TGTGCCAGCTCACCACCCAAGGGTGAAGCTTTCTTT. This codes for CASSPPKGEAFF.

On this clone: In the same sample, other DNA sequences code for this CDR3. This sequence joins TRBV6-5 and TRBJ1-2; unclear D gene. CDR3 size: 12 residues. CDR1 MNHEY and CDR2 SVGAGI come from the germline V gene. V lost 5 bases and J lost 2, with 6 bases in between. The CDR3 region is CASSPNNYGYTF. Here the CDR3 DNA reads TGTGCCAGCAGTCCCAACAACTATGGCTACACCTTC.

Of note for this clone: One junction end does not reproduce the germline sequence, and a read error may be involved. This chain joins TRBV4-1 and TRBJ1-4, with no clear D. CDR3 length: 13 residues. CDR1 and CDR2 from the germline V gene are MGHRA and YSYEKL. The CDR3 loop reads CASSQELRNPRIF. In DNA form, the CDR3 reads TGCGCCAGCAGCCAAGAATTAAGAAACCCCCGGATTTTT.

The chain couples TRBV6-6 to TRBJ2-7; TRBD1 might be the D (5 bases). This CDR3 has 14 residues. Germline CDR1 and CDR2: MNHNY and SVGAGI (reference sequence). V was pared by 0 bases and J by 3 bases, with 9 bases between. The CDR3 protein is CASSYSGAFYEQYF. The DNA of the CDR3 is TGTGCCAGCAGTTACTCAGGGGCTTTCTACGAGCAGTACTTC.